The clone carrying this T cell receptor beta chain was counted between two and nine times. Between the mid-2010s and the late 2010s, patients underwent resection in Japan or China. Each case's diagnosis was confirmed by two pathologists on H&E. The method was immunoSEQ multiplex PCR; TCRdb's version includes in-frame clones alone and lacks a portion of them. The data contain around 3,600 clones, around 80% of them singletons. The sample belongs to a study of immune evolution from preneoplasia to lung adenocarcinoma. Germline V lookup: CDR1 GTSNPN, CDR2 SVGIG (reference sequence). The CDR3 loop spans 11 amino acids. With 7 bases removed from V and 5 bases from J, the gap between germline ends came to 10 bases.

The sample consisted of FFPE minimally invasive lung adenocarcinoma tissue. V and J are TRBV30 and TRBJ2-3; D not resolved. This receptor was taken from a person aged 70 to 79 with lung adenocarcinoma. CDR3 protein: CAFKLGDTQYF. The CDR3 DNA sequence: TGTGCCTTTAAACTCGGAGATACGCAGTATTTT.